Listed below are T cell receptor beta chains from one sample, sequenced in a study of cytomegalovirus exposure and HLA in healthy donors. Measured with immunoSEQ multiplex PCR; TCRdb has only the in-frame clones, and not every one. The repertoire holds 190,000 or so clones, with roughly 78% as singletons. Sequencing was done on a sample of PBMCs. Receptors originate from a boy younger than 18 in good health and CMV-seronegative. CDR3s include the opening cysteine and the closing phenylalanine or tryptophan. The D gene is left open where the match is weak. Clone size is stated in some rows and not others, as once, few, many or a class when expanded.

V	J	size	D	CDR3	DNA
TRBV23-1	TRBJ2-7	.	TRBD1	CASSQDTGTGGAEGNYEQYF	TGCGCCAGCAGTCAAGATACCGGGACAGGGGGCGCAGAGGGGAATTACGAGCAGTACTTC
TRBV10-3	TRBJ2-7	.	TRBD2	CAIDPSGSSYEQYF	TGTGCCATCGATCCTAGCGGGAGCTCCTACGAGCAGTACTTC
TRBV30	TRBJ1-2	.	TRBD1	CAGTGASRYGYTF	TGTGCCGGTACAGGGGCATCTAGATATGGCTACACCTTC
TRBV6-5	TRBJ1-1	.	.	CASSRRTARSTEAFF	TGTGCCAGCAGTCGCCGGACAGCGAGGAGCACTGAAGCTTTCTTT
TRBV11-2	TRBJ2-7	.	TRBD2	CASSLGLAGVYEQYF	TGTGCCAGCAGCTTGGGACTAGCGGGCGTCTACGAGCAGTACTTC
TRBV5-1	TRBJ1-1	few	TRBD1	CASRRGQGWDTEAFF	TGCGCCAGCAGACGAGGACAGGGATGGGACACTGAAGCTTTCTTT
TRBV5-6	TRBJ1-3	few	TRBD1	CASSFGGTVSGNTIYF	TGTGCCAGCAGCTTCGGAGGGACAGTTTCTGGAAACACCATATATTTT
TRBV4-2	TRBJ1-4	few	.	CASSRPSTGATNEKLFF	TGTGCCAGCAGCCGGCCGTCGACAGGCGCAACTAATGAAAAACTGTTTTTT
TRBV27	TRBJ2-7	.	.	CTSSLRGGAAYEQYF	TGTACCAGCAGTTTACGCGGGGGCGCCGCCTACGAGCAGTACTTC
TRBV19	TRBJ1-1	.	.	CASSIRTGMNTEAFF	TGTGCCAGTAGTATAAGGACGGGGATGAACACTGAAGCTTTCTTT
TRBV11-3	TRBJ2-5	few	.	CASSPYPEETQYF	TGTGCCAGCTCCCCCTACCCTGAGGAGACCCAGTACTTC
TRBV19	TRBJ1-2	.	TRBD1	CASSNRGQANYGYTF	TGTGCCAGTAGTAATCGCGGACAGGCTAACTATGGCTACACCTTC
TRBV5-8	TRBJ2-5	once	TRBD2	CASSLETGRGWTQYF	TGTGCCAGCAGCTTGGAAACCGGGAGGGGGTGGACCCAGTACTTC
TRBV6-5	TRBJ2-1	.	TRBD2	CASSYSVAGSSREQFF	TGTGCCAGCAGTTACTCGGTAGCGGGAAGTTCTCGCGAGCAGTTCTTC